Shown below are 8 T cell receptor beta chains from a single sample sequenced in a study of cytotoxic CD8 clonotypes in ibrutinib-treated CLL. The table came from immunoSEQ multiplex PCR; TCRdb's copy has only in-frame clones and leaves some out. The data contain around 140,000 clones, approximately 80% of them seen just once; the ten biggest clones take up 7.6%. This material consisted of PBMCs, taken after 36 months of ibrutinib treatment. Source of these receptors: a human donor with chronic lymphocytic leukemia.

The chain joins TRBV4-2 to TRBJ2-1; D ambiguous. Trimming removed 6 bases from V and 0 bases from J, with 12 bases in between. The CDR3 consists of 15 residues. Germline lookup yields CDR1 LGHNA and CDR2 YNFKEQ. CDR3 sequence: CASSLSPGSYNEQFF. DNA for the CDR3: TGTGCCAGCAGTCTTTCCCCGGGCTCCTACAATGAGCAGTTCTTC.

The chain is built from TRBV5-1 and TRBJ2-7, with D possibly TRBD1 on 6 matching bases. The CDR3 extends over 15 amino acids. Per the germline V gene, CDR1 is SGHRS and CDR2 is YFSETQ. Trimming cost V 0 bases and J 2 bases, with 12 bases left between them. Here the CDR3 DNA reads TGCGCCAGCAGCTTGGACCGGGGACAAGCCTACGAGCAGTACTTC. It specifies CASSLDRGQAYEQYF.

This chain connects TRBV25-1 to TRBJ2-3, with 8 bases matching TRBD1. The CDR3 consists of 14 residues. Germline trimming cut 4 bases from V and 5 bases from J; bases unmatched to any gene: 5. In germline, CDR1 is MGHDK, CDR2 SYGVNS. The CDR3 is CASSGTGFRDTQYF. CDR3 in DNA: TGTGCCAGCAGTGGGACAGGGTTTAGAGATACGCAGTATTTT.

This sequence joins TRBV11-2 and TRBJ2-7, with TRBD2 identical over 8 bases. The CDR3 length is 18 residues. The germline CDR1 and CDR2 sequences are SGHAT and FQNNGV. Germline trimming cut 1 base from V and 1 base from J; bases unmatched to any gene: 12. The CDR3 region is CASSLAPLLAELSYEQYF. The CDR3, as DNA: TGTGCCAGCAGCTTAGCTCCTCTACTAGCGGAACTGTCCTACGAGCAGTACTTC.

This clone was seen only once. The CDR3 region is CASSPRQGPEAFF. Here the CDR3 DNA reads TGTGCCAGCAGCCCCCGACAGGGACCTGAAGCTTTCTTT. This chain joins TRBV9 and TRBJ1-1; TRBD1 aligns across 7 bases. This CDR3 contains 13 residues. Germline CDR1 is SGDLS and CDR2 is YYNGEE. After removal of 4 bases from V and 6 bases from J, the junction contained 6 bases not matched to a gene.

The chain recombines TRBV18 with TRBJ1-1; D gene uncertain. This CDR3 comprises 13 residues. With 3 bases removed from V and 3 bases from J, the gap between germline ends came to 8 bases. In germline, CDR1 is KGHSH, CDR2 LQKENI. The CDR3 spells CASSPSIDTEAFF. DNA of the CDR3: TGTGCCAGCTCACCTTCTATTGACACTGAAGCTTTCTTT.

The rearrangement links TRBV11-3 to TRBJ2-2; 12 bases match TRBD2. The germline gives CDR1 SGHNT, CDR2 YENEEA. The V segment lost 1 base and the J segment 4 bases; nucleotides outside the gene matches: 4. There are 17 residues in the CDR3. The CDR3 spells CASSLGLAGVFTGELFF. In DNA, the CDR3 is TGTGCCAGCAGCTTAGGACTAGCGGGAGTATTCACCGGGGAGCTGTTTTTT.

J is TRBJ1-4 and V is TRBV5-4, with D uncertain. The germline gives CDR1 SGHNT, CDR2 YYREEE (reference sequence). The V and J ends lost 0 bases and 7 bases respectively, with 7 bases between them. This CDR3 spans 13 amino acids. The CDR3 spells CASSLAGGEKLFF. As DNA, the CDR3 is TGTGCCAGCAGCTTGGCCGGTGGTGAAAAACTGTTTTTT.